The text below deals with one TCR beta chain. This clone was seen repeatedly, ten times or more. Its antigen remains unidentified. No base quality information exists; no much larger clone differs at one position. This record comes from a study of cytomegalovirus exposure and HLA in healthy donors (dated by TCRdb to the late 2010s). Background on the whole study: An earlier analysis of several hundred of the donors reported more than 250 Gb of sequence data and 120 million or so unique TCR beta sequences from roughly 200 million T cells. The study aimed to test whether signatures of past pathogen exposure could be identified by cataloging public T cell receptors. Every repertoire in the discovery cohort had been generated on one and the same sequencing platform. Both class I and class II loci were covered by HLA typing, at four-digit resolution. To predict cytomegalovirus infection status, the study combined high-throughput TCR immunosequencing, statistical association of individual TCRs with disease status, and machine learning. A later genetic analysis used genome-wide SNP genotypes for about 65% of the roughly 700 donors, treating that subset as a discovery cohort. Of the approximately 400 genotyped donors, 70% to 90% were placed in the genetic ancestry cluster associated with self-reported Caucasian donors. The study used immunosequencing to profile the T cell repertoires of 600 to 850 subjects and linked those repertoires to cytomegalovirus serostatus. Rather than drawing on any new phenotypic data, the later analysis identified candidate immune exposures from TCR beta sequences and the way those sequences occurred across donors. Across approximately 400 genotyped donors of the cohort, an average of roughly 250,000 unique TCR beta nucleotide sequences per donor were sequenced, and roughly a sixth of those sequences were non-productive. Four or five DR-DQ haplotypes were handled as single units for association and clustering because linkage in the cohort was strong. Along with the approximately 650-subject first cohort, a separate validation cohort of 120 different subjects was used. An earlier analysis of more than 450 of the donors used high-throughput TCR beta sequencing to judge whether each TCR beta V gene segment behaved as functional or pseudogenic. An early release that covered fewer than 800 HLA-typed donors contained approximately 300 gigabases of sequencing data and about 93 million unique TCR sequences. Donor age, sex, ethnicity and CMV serostatus were collected together with the repertoire data. To study patterns of TCR occurrence, a later analysis re-analyzed previously published TCR beta repertoires from around 660 donors and added high-resolution HLA genotyping. Typing coverage varied by locus: about 620-640 donors for A, B, C, DRB1 and DQB1; roughly 560 for DQA1; some 610 for DPA1; 450 to 480 for DPB1. What the research found in general, with its limitations: The classifier was reported to diagnose cytomegalovirus status with high specificity and sensitivity in both the original cohort and the validation cohort. Sequencing depth was assumed to be roughly uniform across donors in the presence/absence analyses, though that assumption may not hold. A further reported finding was that TCR beta sequences accurately predicted the HLA-A and HLA-B alleles for most subjects in the first cohort. The authors suggested that the approach could potentially be generalized to other disease states and immunological phenotypes. Most CMV-associated TCR beta chains appeared to be HLA-restricted in a later analysis, and the HLA associations seemed to be driven largely by CMV exposure. A later analysis found that HLA-associated TCR beta chains were more clonally expanded and had lower generation probabilities than equally common non-associated chains. In vitro tests confirmed that a few of the cytomegalovirus-associated TCR beta chains recognize cytomegalovirus antigens. In a later analysis, TCR association rates were found to vary across HLA loci, with the most associated TCRs seen for DRB1 alleles and the fewest for HLA-C alleles. In this cohort, only TCR beta chains were sequenced, and detectable features were limited by the absence of alpha or paired-chain data. In a later analysis, about 16,000 TCR beta sequences were associated with specific HLA alleles at a false discovery rate of 0.05. In a later genetic analysis, a missense DCLRE1C variant was associated with V-gene and J-gene trimming of TCR beta chains, and the association was replicated in an independent cohort. A cluster of highly shared sequence variants was judged likely to be a technical artifact of the sequencing pipeline. The only immune exposure information available for the cohort was CMV serostatus. Because HLA typing was missing for some donors at each locus, association tests included only the typed subset. A total of roughly 160 TCR beta chains were listed by the study as associated with cytomegalovirus. In an earlier analysis of some 500 of the donors, most TCR beta V segments appeared in productive rearrangements about 90% or about 30% of the time, broadly matching IMGT annotations. According to a later analysis, parvovirus B19, influenza, CMV and Epstein-Barr virus appeared linked to several top co-occurrence clusters. Across donors, most TCR sequences were observed very rarely, whereas some public TCRs were present in many individuals. When HLA alleles, especially DR and DQ, strongly co-occurred, TCR associations were difficult to assign to individual alleles. Linkage disequilibrium might explain the correlated functional status among segregating V segments, but an unknown experimental factor could not be excluded. According to a later genetic analysis, donors in an Asian-associated ancestry cluster had fewer N-insertions in productive TCRs than the roughly 670-donor mean. Because counts were too low, approximately 15 rarely observed V segments, including chromosome 9 orphons, were excluded from the earlier analysis of 500 to 700 of the donors.

The cohort comprised fewer than 750 healthy bone marrow donors. All cohort members were sampled while nominally healthy, although unrecorded immune exposures were likely present. The donor was CMV seronegative and was included in the group of about 400 seronegative cohort members. Each donor provided a peripheral blood sample, and peripheral blood mononuclear cells were used for TCR beta sequencing. Genomic DNA extraction from the blood cell samples was performed with the Qiagen DNeasy Blood Extraction Kit. The receptor library was made with the immunoSEQ multiplex PCR assay. For the multiplex PCR, a mixture combining 60 forward primers for TCR Vbeta segments and 13 reverse primers for TCR Jbeta segments was used. A multiplex PCR assay on genomic DNA amplified the CDR3 region of rearranged TCR beta genes. On the Illumina HiSeq System, the amplified TCR beta libraries were sequenced as 87-base-pair reads. On the authors' methods: A later analysis counted about 80 million unique TCR beta chains across the 550 to 750 repertoires, and 10 million to 12 million of these chains were shared by at least two donors. To remove PCR and sequencing errors, raw reads were error-corrected and collapsed into unique sequences using a nearest-neighbor algorithm that merged closely related sequences. CDR3 sequences were aligned to IMGT reference sequences to assign V, D and J gene segments. For a sequence to be retained, at least a six-nucleotide match to both a V gene segment and a J gene segment was required. A rearrangement counted as productive if the CDR3 had no stop codons and remained in frame with V and J, and every other rearrangement counted as non-productive. Following IMGT convention, CDR3 was defined as the stretch from the second conserved V-encoded cysteine to the conserved J-encoded phenylalanine. The earlier analysis of about 570 of the donors excluded any sequence lacking an unambiguous match to a single V gene segment. An earlier analysis of approximately 590 of the donors classified V segments as functional when productive rearrangements were above 56.7% and as segregating when the standard deviation between donors was above 5%. A statistical classification framework was built to diagnose cytomegalovirus status from the catalog of TCR beta chain sequences. In a later analysis, TCR nucleotide sequences were compared against IMGT/GENE-DB human TR gene sequences so that V and J genes could be assigned. Using the TCRdist pipeline, a later analysis assigned CDR3 sequences along with most-parsimonious VDJ recombination scenarios. In a later analysis, each TCR beta chain was defined by its CDR3 amino acid sequence together with its V-gene family, and reads lacking a unique V-gene family were excluded. As a way to deal with suspected cross-contamination and a sequencing artifact, a later analysis dropped nearly 600 nucleotide sequences that were highly shared and had low generation probability. In a later analysis, a clonal expansion index for each public chain was calculated from normalized within-repertoire ranks of inferred template counts. In a later analysis, generation probabilities were computed with a VDJ recombination model fitted to out-of-frame rearrangements, and the resulting probabilities were checked against IGoR. Hypergeometric tests were used in a later analysis to score TCR-TCR, TCR-HLA and TCR-CMV co-occurrence, with a repertoire-size bias correction applied to the TCR pairs. A later analysis estimated false discovery rates by permuting HLA or CMV assignments 20 times. A later analysis grouped co-occurring TCRs with DBSCAN, adding TCRdist sequence similarity when clustering within HLA-allele-positive subsets. Co-occurrence clustering excluded repertoires with fewer than 30,000 or more than 120,000 public chains, plus five with anomalous nucleotide sharing. In its TCRdb copy, this immuneACCESS table keeps in-frame sequences only and misses some clones. Where compared with another copy, unresolved V genes explain less than half of these, and the others have no known cause. The V and J calls and clone size come from that table; D and trimming were worked out from the DNA. In all, the sample holds 160,000 or so clones, and over 75% of those were seen once. Around 1.5% of the sample is held by the ten biggest clonotypes.

The clonotype originates from a woman aged 25 to 45 in good health and CMV-seronegative. Specimen: PBMCs.

The DNA sequence is as follows: TGTGCCAGCAGTTCCGGGTGGGACAGAGACACTGAAGCTTTCTTT. Its coded protein is CASSSGWDRDTEAFF. The rearrangement combines TRBV2 with TRBJ1-1, with 7 bases in between that match TRBD1. Here V drops 5 bases and J drops 3 bases, and the junction holds 9 bases not matched to any gene. Reading from cysteine to phenylalanine, the CDR3 counts 15 amino acids. The kept DNA is CDR3 alone, 45 bases in frame from the first base. CDR1 and CDR2, looked up from the germline V gene, are SNHLY and FYNNEI.